This T cell receptor beta chain appears in the sequencing data of a study of shared clonotypes between healthy human individuals. Study context: Three plates each covered CD4 naive and memory; CD8 naive two, CD8 memory one.

Findings and limits, study-wide: There were few donors, and this limited the genetic and exposure-history diversity represented. Large sequencing depth failed to make sorted-subset sequencing complete, rarefaction showed.

Points on this clone: Its antigen is not identified.

The germline gives CDR1 MGHDK, CDR2 SYGVNS. After removal of 3 bases from V and 4 bases from J, the junction contained 9 bases not matched to a gene. There are 17 residues in the CDR3. Negatively enriched CD4+ T cells were divided by CD45RA into naive and memory. Libraries were prepared by immunoSEQ multiplex PCR; TCRdb keeps only in-frame clonotypes and omits some of them. The sample includes 150,000 to 200,000 clones, around 93% of them seen just once. The sample was naive CD4+ T cells sorted from blood. Documented subset: CD45RA+ positively selected. The genes are TRBV25-1 and TRBJ1-4; 9 bases map to TRBD1. The clonotype was recovered from a woman aged 25 to 45 in good health. The CDR3 loop is CASSDLRTGAINEKLFF. The CDR3 nucleotides read TGTGCCAGCAGTGACCTCCGGACAGGGGCCATTAATGAAAAACTGTTTTTT.